This T cell receptor (beta chain) is from a study of HIV-infected patients and healthy controls. This clonotype counts as large (0.1 to 1%). The target antigen is unknown. Alpha and beta constant-region primers primed reverse transcription of approximately 0.55 ug RNA. Each of the alpha and beta chains got its own library through chain-specific third strand synthesis with indices. Each molecule carried a 12-nucleotide identifier made of two joined random hexamers added before amplification. TCRdb passed the 5' RACE reads through MiXCR, listing each CDR3 protein once. The top ten clones hold about 17% of a sample with several thousand distinct CDR3 sequences, about 10% of them seen once. CDR1 and CDR2 from the germline V gene are SGHAT and FQNNGV. The CDR3 consists of 18 residues. Trimming pared 0 bases from V and 4 bases from J, leaving 16 bases between. All unsorted peripheral T cells were captured because whole blood was used without fractionation. Enrolled donors were untreated HIV-infected adults about to begin antiretroviral therapy.

Study-level findings and limits: Compared with controls, mean Gini indices were significantly raised in HIV-infected repertoires, possibly indicating oligoclonality. MAIT alpha-chain CDR3s were frequent in healthy controls, depleted in HIV+.

The sequences come from blood, collected before antiretroviral therapy. The clonotype originates from an adult with HIV infection. The V gene is TRBV11-2, the J gene TRBJ2-6; TRBD2 might be the D (5 bases). Written as DNA, the CDR3 is TGTGCCAGCAGCTTAGATCTTCCTGGACTCTTCGGGGCCAACGTCCTGACTTTC. Protein product: CASSLDLPGLFGANVLTF.